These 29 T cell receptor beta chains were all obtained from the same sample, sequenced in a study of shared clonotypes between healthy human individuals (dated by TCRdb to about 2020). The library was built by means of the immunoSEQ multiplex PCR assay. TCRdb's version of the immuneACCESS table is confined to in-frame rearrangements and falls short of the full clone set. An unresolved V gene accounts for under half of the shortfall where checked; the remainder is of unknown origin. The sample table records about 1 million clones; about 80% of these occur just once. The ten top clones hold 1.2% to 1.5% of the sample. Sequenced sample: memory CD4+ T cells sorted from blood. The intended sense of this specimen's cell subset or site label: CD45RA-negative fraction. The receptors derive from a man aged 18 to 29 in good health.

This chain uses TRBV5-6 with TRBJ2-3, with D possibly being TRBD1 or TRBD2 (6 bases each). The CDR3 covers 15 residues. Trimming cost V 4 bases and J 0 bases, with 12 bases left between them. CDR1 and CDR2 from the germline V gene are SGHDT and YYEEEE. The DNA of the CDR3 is TGTGCCAGCAGCCCAGAGGGGGGTAGCACAGATACGCAGTATTTT. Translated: CASSPEGGSTDTQYF.

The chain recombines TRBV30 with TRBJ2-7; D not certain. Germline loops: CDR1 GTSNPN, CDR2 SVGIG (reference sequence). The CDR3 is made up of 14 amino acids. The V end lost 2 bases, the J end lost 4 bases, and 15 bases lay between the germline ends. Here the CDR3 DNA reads TGTGCCTGGAGTCCAGGAACCATCTATTACGAGCAGTACTTC. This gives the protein CAWSPGTIYYEQYF.

The CDR3 loop reads CASSLYEGRVTNEKLFF. The DNA for the CDR3 is TGTGCCAGCAGTTTATATGAGGGGCGCGTAACTAATGAAAAACTGTTTTTT. The V call is TRBV27, the J call TRBJ1-4; a possible D gene is TRBD1 (5 bases). V lost 1 base to trimming and J lost 1 base, with 13 bases between them. The germline CDR1 and CDR2 sequences are MNHEY and SMNVEV (reference sequence). This CDR3 comprises 17 residues. Complete variable domain (other parts from reference TRBV27 and TRBJ1-4): EAQVTQNPRYLITVTGKKLTVTCSQNMNHEYMSWYRQDPGLGLRQIYYSMNVEVTDKGDVPEGYKVSRKEKRNFPLILESPSPNQTSLYFCASSLYEGRVTNEKLFFGSGTQLSVL.

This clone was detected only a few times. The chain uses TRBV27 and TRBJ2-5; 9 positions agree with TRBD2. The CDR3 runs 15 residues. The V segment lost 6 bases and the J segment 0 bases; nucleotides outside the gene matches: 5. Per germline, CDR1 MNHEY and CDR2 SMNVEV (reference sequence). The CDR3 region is CASRSSGGHQETQYF. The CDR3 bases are TGTGCCAGCAGGAGTAGCGGGGGCCACCAAGAGACCCAGTACTTC.

In nucleotides, the CDR3 is TGTGCCAGCACCCCGGGACCTACCTACGAGCAGTACTTC. Amino acid sequence: CASTPGPTYEQYF. The chain carries TRBV14 and TRBJ2-7, with D possibly called TRBD1 or TRBD2 (5 bases each). With 7 bases removed from V and 2 bases from J, the gap between germline ends came to 12 bases. Germline V gene lookup returns CDR1 SGHDN and CDR2 FVKESK. CDR3 length equals 13 residues. The full variable domain, completed using reference TRBV14 and TRBJ2-7, is EAGVTQFPSHSVIEKGQTVTLRCDPISGHDNLYWYRRVMGKEIKFLLHFVKESKQDESGMPNNRFLAERTGGTYSTLKVQPAELEDSGVYFCASTPGPTYEQYFGPGTRLTVT.

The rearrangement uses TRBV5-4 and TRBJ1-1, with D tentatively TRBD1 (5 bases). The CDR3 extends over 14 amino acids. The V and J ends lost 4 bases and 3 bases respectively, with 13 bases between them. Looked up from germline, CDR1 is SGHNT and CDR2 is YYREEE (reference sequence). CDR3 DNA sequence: TGTGCCAGCAGCCTAGCCGGGACCCACACTGAAGCTTTCTTT. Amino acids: CASSLAGTHTEAFF.

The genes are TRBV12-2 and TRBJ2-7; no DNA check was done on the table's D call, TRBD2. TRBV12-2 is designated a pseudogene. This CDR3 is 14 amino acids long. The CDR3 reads CASRSYFRLCEQYF. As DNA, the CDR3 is TGTGCAAGTCGCTCATATTTCCGACTTTGCGAGCAGTACTTC.

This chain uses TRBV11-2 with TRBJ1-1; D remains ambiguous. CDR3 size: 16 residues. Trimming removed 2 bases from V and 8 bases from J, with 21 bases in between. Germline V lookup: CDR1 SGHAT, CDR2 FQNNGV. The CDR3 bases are TGTGCCAGCAGCTTAACTCTTCGATCGGGGAACTTGGAAGCTTTCTTT. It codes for CASSLTLRSGNLEAFF.

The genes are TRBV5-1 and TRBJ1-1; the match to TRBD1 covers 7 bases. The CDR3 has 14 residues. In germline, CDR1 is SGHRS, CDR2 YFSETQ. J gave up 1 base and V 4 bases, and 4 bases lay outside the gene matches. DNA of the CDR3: TGCGCCAGCAGCACACAGGGGAAGAACACTGAAGCTTTCTTT. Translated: CASSTQGKNTEAFF. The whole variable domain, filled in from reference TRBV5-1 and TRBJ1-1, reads KAGVTQTPRYLIKTRGQQVTLSCSPISGHRSVSWYQQTPGQGLQFLFEYFSETQRNKGNFPGRFSGRQFSNSRSEMNVSTLELGDSALYLCASSTQGKNTEAFFGQGTRLTVV.

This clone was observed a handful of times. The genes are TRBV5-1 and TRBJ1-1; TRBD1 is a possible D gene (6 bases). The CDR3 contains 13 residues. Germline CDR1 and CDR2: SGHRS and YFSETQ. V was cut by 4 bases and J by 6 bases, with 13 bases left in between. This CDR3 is CASSQEGVAEAFF. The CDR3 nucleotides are TGCGCCAGCAGCCAGGAGGGGGTGGCTGAAGCTTTCTTT.

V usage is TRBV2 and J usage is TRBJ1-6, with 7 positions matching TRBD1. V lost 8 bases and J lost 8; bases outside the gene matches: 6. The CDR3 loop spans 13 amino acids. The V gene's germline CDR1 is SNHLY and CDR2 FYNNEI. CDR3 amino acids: CASSGTADSPLHF. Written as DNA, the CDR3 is TGTGCCAGCTCCGGGACAGCAGATTCACCCCTCCACTTT.

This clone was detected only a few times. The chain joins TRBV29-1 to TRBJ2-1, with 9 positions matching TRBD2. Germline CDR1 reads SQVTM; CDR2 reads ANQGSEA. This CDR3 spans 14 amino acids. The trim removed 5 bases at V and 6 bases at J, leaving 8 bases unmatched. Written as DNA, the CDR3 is TGCAGCGTTTATAATAGCGGGAGAGGCAATGAGCAGTTCTTC. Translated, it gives CSVYNSGRGNEQFF.

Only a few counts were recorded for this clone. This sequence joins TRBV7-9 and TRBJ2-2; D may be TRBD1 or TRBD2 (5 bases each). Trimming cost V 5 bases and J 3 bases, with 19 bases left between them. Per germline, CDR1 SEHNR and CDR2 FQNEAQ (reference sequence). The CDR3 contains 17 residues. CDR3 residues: CASSPLPSQGDTGELFF. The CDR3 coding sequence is TGTGCCAGCAGCCCCCTACCGAGTCAGGGAGACACCGGGGAGCTGTTTTTT.

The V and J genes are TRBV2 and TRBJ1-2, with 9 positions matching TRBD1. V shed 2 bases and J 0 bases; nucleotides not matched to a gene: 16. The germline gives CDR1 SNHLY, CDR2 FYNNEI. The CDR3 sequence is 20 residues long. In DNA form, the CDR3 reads TGTGCCAGCAGTGAAAATTACTTGATTGAAGGGACAGGGACTAACTATGGCTACACCTTC. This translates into CASSENYLIEGTGTNYGYTF.

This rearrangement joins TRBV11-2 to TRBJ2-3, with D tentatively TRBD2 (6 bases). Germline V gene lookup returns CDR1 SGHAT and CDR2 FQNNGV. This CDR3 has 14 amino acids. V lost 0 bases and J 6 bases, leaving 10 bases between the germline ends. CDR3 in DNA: TGTGCCAGCAGCTTAGAAGCGCTAGCGGATACGCAGTATTTT. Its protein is CASSLEALADTQYF. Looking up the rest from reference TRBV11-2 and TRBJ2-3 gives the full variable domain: EAGVAQSPRYKIIEKRQSVAFWCNPISGHATLYWYQQILGQGPKLLIQFQNNGVVDDSQLPKDRFSAERLKGVDSTLKIQPAKLEDSAVYLCASSLEALADTQYFGPGTRLTVL.

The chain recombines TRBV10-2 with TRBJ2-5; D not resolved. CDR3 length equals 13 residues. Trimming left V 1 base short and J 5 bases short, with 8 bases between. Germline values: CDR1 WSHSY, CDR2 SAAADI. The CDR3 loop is CASSELSFETQYF. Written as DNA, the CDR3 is TGCGCCAGCAGTGAGTTGTCGTTTGAGACCCAGTACTTC.

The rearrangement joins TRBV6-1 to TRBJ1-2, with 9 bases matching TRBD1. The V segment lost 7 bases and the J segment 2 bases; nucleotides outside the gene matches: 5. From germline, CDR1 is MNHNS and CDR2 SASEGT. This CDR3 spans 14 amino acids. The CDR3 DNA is TGTGCCAGCATCCGGACAGGGGTAAACTATGGCTACACCTTC. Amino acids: CASIRTGVNYGYTF.

DNA of the CDR3: TGCGCCAGCAGCCAAGAAGGGGGGACTAATGAAAAACTGTTTTTT. It codes for CASSQEGGTNEKLFF. The chain recombines TRBV4-1 with TRBJ1-4; D is possibly TRBD1 (6 bases). Trimming took off 0 bases at V and 2 bases at J, with 7 bases between the two ends. CDR1 is MGHRA and CDR2 is YSYEKL in the germline V gene. The CDR3 covers 15 residues.

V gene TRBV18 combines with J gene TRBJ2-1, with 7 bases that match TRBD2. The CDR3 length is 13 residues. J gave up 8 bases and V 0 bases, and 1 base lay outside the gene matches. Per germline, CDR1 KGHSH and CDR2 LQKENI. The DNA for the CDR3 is TGTGCCAGCTCACCACCGGCGGGGGATGAGCAGTTCTTC. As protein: CASSPPAGDEQFF.

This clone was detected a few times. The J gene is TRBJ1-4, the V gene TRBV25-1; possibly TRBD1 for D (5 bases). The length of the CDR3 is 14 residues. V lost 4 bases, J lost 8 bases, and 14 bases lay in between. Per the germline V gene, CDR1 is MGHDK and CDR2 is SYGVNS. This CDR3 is CASSAGATEEKLFF. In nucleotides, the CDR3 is TGTGCCAGCAGTGCCGGGGCTACGGAGGAAAAACTGTTTTTT.

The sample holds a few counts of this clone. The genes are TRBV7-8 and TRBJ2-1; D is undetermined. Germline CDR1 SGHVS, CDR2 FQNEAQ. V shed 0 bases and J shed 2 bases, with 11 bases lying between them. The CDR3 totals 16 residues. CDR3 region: CASSLAGGSTYNEQFF. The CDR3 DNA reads TGTGCCAGCAGCTTAGCGGGTGGGTCCACCTACAATGAGCAGTTCTTC.

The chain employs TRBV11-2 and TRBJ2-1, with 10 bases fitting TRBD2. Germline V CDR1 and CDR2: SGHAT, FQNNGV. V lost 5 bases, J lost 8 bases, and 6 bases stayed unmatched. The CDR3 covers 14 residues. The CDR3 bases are TGTGCCAGCAGCCCATGGACTAGCGGCGATGAGCAGTTCTTC. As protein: CASSPWTSGDEQFF. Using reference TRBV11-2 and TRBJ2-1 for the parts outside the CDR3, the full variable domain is EAGVAQSPRYKIIEKRQSVAFWCNPISGHATLYWYQQILGQGPKLLIQFQNNGVVDDSQLPKDRFSAERLKGVDSTLKIQPAKLEDSAVYLCASSPWTSGDEQFFGPGTRLTVL.

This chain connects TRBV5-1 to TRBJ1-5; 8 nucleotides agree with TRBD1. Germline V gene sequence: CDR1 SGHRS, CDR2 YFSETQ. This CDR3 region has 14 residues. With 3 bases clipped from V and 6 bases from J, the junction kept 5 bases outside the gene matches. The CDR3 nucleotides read TGCGCCAGCAGCTACGGACAGGGTGGTCAGCCCCAGCATTTT. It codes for CASSYGQGGQPQHF.

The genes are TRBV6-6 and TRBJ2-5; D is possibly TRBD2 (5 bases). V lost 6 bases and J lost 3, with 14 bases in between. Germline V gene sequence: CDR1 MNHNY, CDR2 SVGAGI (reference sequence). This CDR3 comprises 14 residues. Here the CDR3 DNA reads TGTGCCAGCAGGAGGTCCGGAGCGGAAGAGACCCAGTACTTC. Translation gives CASRRSGAEETQYF.

The CDR3 DNA follows: TGTGCCAGCAGAACAGGGGGCTACACTGAAGCTTTCTTT. Translating gives CASRTGGYTEAFF. V is TRBV2 and J is TRBJ1-1; 9 bases map to TRBD1. V was clipped by 6 bases and J by 3 bases; unmatched bases: 2. Germline loops: CDR1 SNHLY, CDR2 FYNNEI. The CDR3 totals 13 residues.

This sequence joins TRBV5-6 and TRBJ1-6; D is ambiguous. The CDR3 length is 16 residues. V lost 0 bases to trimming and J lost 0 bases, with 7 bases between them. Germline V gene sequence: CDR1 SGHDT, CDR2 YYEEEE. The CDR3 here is CASSLGANSYNSPLHF. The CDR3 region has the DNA TGTGCCAGCAGCTTGGGAGCCAACTCCTATAATTCACCCCTCCACTTT.

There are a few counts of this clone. CDR3 loop: CASSEQRGSGELFF. In DNA, the CDR3 is TGTGCCAGCAGTGAACAGCGAGGAAGCGGGGAGCTGTTTTTT. V gene TRBV6-4 combines with J gene TRBJ2-2; D not certain. Germline values: CDR1 MRHNA, CDR2 SNTAGT. CDR3 size: 14 residues. Trimming stripped 3 bases from V and 7 bases from J, with 12 bases between.

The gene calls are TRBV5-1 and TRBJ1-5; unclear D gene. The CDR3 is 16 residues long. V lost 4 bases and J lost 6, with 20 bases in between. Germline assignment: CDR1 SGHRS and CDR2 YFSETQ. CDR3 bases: TGCGCCAGCAGCGCCGGTCCCGCGCAACCCCGTCAGCCCCAGCATTTT. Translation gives CASSAGPAQPRQPQHF. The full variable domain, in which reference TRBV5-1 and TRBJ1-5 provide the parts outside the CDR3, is KAGVTQTPRYLIKTRGQQVTLSCSPISGHRSVSWYQQTPGQGLQFLFEYFSETQRNKGNFPGRFSGRQFSNSRSEMNVSTLELGDSALYLCASSAGPAQPRQPQHFGDGTRLSIL.

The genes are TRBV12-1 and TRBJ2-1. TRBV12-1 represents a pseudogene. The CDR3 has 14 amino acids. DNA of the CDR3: TGTGCCAGCAGCTTTAGGGACCCAATCGGTGAGCAGTTCTTC. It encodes CASSFRDPIGEQFF.